What follows are 32 T cell receptor beta chains derived from one specimen sequenced in a study of blood T cell repertoires in COVID-19. Sequencing was performed with immunoSEQ multiplex PCR; in TCRdb, only in-frame clones are kept and a portion is missing. The sample has hundreds of thousands of clones, around 87% seen once. Specimen: PBMCs or T cells enriched from blood (not recorded which). These receptors all stem from a woman between 18 and 29 years old with acute COVID-19.

This chain connects TRBV29-1 to TRBJ2-5; TRBD2 agrees at 12 bases. Germline trimming cut 3 bases from V and 4 bases from J; bases unmatched to any gene: 6. This CDR3 region has 15 residues. Germline V gene data show CDR1 as SQVTM and CDR2 as ANQGSEA. The DNA of the CDR3 is TGCAGCGTTGAGTCACCTAGCGGGAGGGTAGAGACCCAGTACTTC. It codes for CSVESPSGRVETQYF.

This clone was picked up a small number of times. The rearrangement uses TRBV5-6 and TRBJ1-1; TRBD1 agrees at 7 bases. CDR1 is SGHDT and CDR2 is YYEEEE in the germline V gene. Unmatched junction bases numbered 2, after V lost 2 bases and J lost 7 bases. The CDR3 totals 12 residues. The CDR3 DNA reads TGTGCCAGCAGCTTACAGGGGATTGAAGCTTTCTTT. Encoded protein: CASSLQGIEAFF.

This sequence joins TRBV27 and TRBJ2-7; 9 nucleotides agree with TRBD2. The CDR3 runs to 18 residues. Germline values: CDR1 MNHEY, CDR2 SMNVEV (reference sequence). V gave up 2 bases and J gave up 2 bases; unmatched junction bases: 13. The CDR3 bases are TGTGCCAGCAGTTTAGCGGGGACTAGCTTCCCTCCTACCTACGAGCAGTACTTC. This encodes CASSLAGTSFPPTYEQYF.

The V gene is TRBV15, the J gene TRBJ2-1; TRBD2 agrees at 7 bases. Losses at the gene ends were 8 bases for V and 5 bases for J; bases not matched to a gene: 9. This CDR3 is built from 14 residues. The V gene's germline CDR1 is LNHNV and CDR2 YYDKDF (reference sequence). The CDR3 region has the DNA TGTGCCACCCGACGCAGCGGGACTAACAATGAGCAGTTCTTC. It translates to CATRRSGTNNEQFF.

The V call is TRBV7-8, the J call TRBJ2-4; TRBD1 agrees at 9 bases. Germline V lookup: CDR1 SGHVS, CDR2 FQNEAQ. CDR3 length equals 18 residues. Trimming took 3 bases from V and 0 from J; bases not matched to a gene: 9. For the CDR3, the DNA is TGTGCCAGCAGCTTGTCCGGGACAGGGTGGATAGCCAAAAACATTCAGTACTTC. It yields the protein CASSLSGTGWIAKNIQYF.

V is TRBV19 and J is TRBJ1-5, with 7 bases that match TRBD1. Trimming removed 7 bases from V and 0 bases from J; junction bases left unmatched: 15. The germline gives CDR1 LNHDA, CDR2 SQIVND (reference sequence). The CDR3 consists of 18 residues. CDR3 protein: CASTVGGLGAHSNQPQHF. CDR3 DNA sequence: TGTGCCAGTACCGTAGGGGGCTTAGGGGCCCATAGCAATCAGCCCCAGCATTTT. The variable domain in full, with the rest retrieved from reference TRBV19 and TRBJ1-5, is DGGITQSPKYLFRKEGQNVTLSCEQNLNHDAMYWYRQDPGQGLRLIYYSQIVNDFQKGDIAEGYSVSREKKESFPLTVTSAQKNPTAFYLCASTVGGLGAHSNQPQHFGDGTRLSIL.

This chain links TRBV12-2 with TRBJ2-7; the table's D call, TRBD1, has no DNA check behind it. TRBV12-2 is a pseudogene locus. CDR3 length equals 16 residues. The CDR3 bases are TGTGCAAGTCGCTTACGAACTCAGGGGGAGGTATACGAGCAGTACTTC. It is translated as CASRLRTQGEVYEQYF.

The table lists this clone with a count of one. The genes are TRBV29-1 and TRBJ2-1; 12 bases line up with TRBD2. In germline, CDR1 is SQVTM, CDR2 ANQGSEA. The CDR3 is 16 amino acids. V gave up 3 bases and J gave up 8 bases; unmatched junction bases: 11. The CDR3 DNA reads TGCAGCGTTGAGGGGGCTAGCGGGAGGGCCATAGATGAGCAGTTCTTC. Amino acid sequence: CSVEGASGRAIDEQFF.

This clone was recorded only once. The chain carries TRBV19 and TRBJ2-7, with TRBD2 identical over 12 bases. Germline V gene sequence: CDR1 LNHDA, CDR2 SQIVND (reference sequence). The CDR3 spans 15 residues. V gave up 3 bases and J gave up 4 bases; unmatched junction bases: 4. The CDR3 DNA reads as TGTGCCAGTAGTATGACTAGCGGGAGTCGGTACGAGCAGTACTTC. It yields the protein CASSMTSGSRYEQYF.

The rearrangement links TRBV6-5 to TRBJ2-7; possibly TRBD2 for D (6 bases). V shed 6 bases and J shed 5 bases, with 14 bases lying between them. This CDR3 comprises 13 residues. Germline V gene sequence: CDR1 MNHEY, CDR2 SVGAGI. CDR3 DNA sequence: TGTGCCAGCAGGGACCACGGGGGAGACGAGCAGTACTTC. Protein sequence: CASRDHGGDEQYF.

The chain has TRBV30 and TRBJ2-3; weak D call: TRBD2 (6 bases). CDR3 length: 15 amino acids. The germline V gene encodes CDR1 GTSNPN and CDR2 SVGIG (reference sequence). V was clipped by 0 bases and J by 3 bases, with 13 bases between them. The CDR3 sequence: CAWSVGAGLTDTQYF. The CDR3 bases are TGTGCCTGGAGTGTCGGAGCGGGTCTAACAGATACGCAGTATTTT. Supplemented by reference TRBV30 and TRBJ2-3, the full variable domain reads SQTIHQWPATLVQPVGSPLSLECTVEGTSNPNLYWYRQAAGRGLQLLFYSVGIGQISSEVPQNLSASRPQDRQFILSSKKLLLSDSGFYLCAWSVGAGLTDTQYFGPGTRLTVL.

This clone appeared once. The chain recombines TRBV15 with TRBJ2-7, with TRBD1 matching over 9 bases. The junction had 11 bases not matched to a gene; V was cut back by 0 bases and J by 5 bases. From germline, CDR1 is LNHNV and CDR2 YYDKDF (reference sequence). The CDR3 consists of 17 residues. The CDR3 loop reads CATSRESPGQGFNEQYF. Written as DNA, the CDR3 is TGTGCCACCAGCAGAGAATCCCCGGGACAGGGCTTTAACGAGCAGTACTTC.

The rearrangement joins TRBV27 to TRBJ2-7; 8 nucleotides agree with TRBD2. With V trimmed by 5 bases and J by 5 bases, 11 bases remained unmatched. This CDR3 has 15 amino acids. Germline V gives CDR1 MNHEY, CDR2 SMNVEV (reference sequence). In DNA, the CDR3 is TGTGCCAGCAGTCCTAGTTACGGGAGGGCCCACGAGCAGTACTTC. Its protein product is CASSPSYGRAHEQYF.

The chain links TRBV7-6 to TRBJ2-7; possibly TRBD1 for D (8 bases). The CDR3 extends over 17 amino acids. Germline CDR1 and CDR2: SGHVS and FNYEAQ. The V gene lost 5 bases and the J gene lost 1 base, with 21 bases spanning the gap. In DNA form, the CDR3 reads TGTGCCAGCAGCCTAACGGGGGGCCAGGGGGCTTCCTACGAGCAGTACTTC. It encodes CASSLTGGQGASYEQYF.

This clone occurred a few times. V and J are TRBV5-4 and TRBJ2-7; 7 bases map to TRBD1. J lost 4 bases, V lost 4 bases, and 8 bases had no gene match. This CDR3 comprises 14 residues. Per germline, CDR1 SGHNT and CDR2 YYREEE (reference sequence). The CDR3 protein is CASSKGQEPYEQYF. CDR3 bases: TGTGCCAGCAGCAAAGGACAGGAACCTTACGAGCAGTACTTC.

The V gene is TRBV18, the J gene TRBJ2-7; D is undetermined. V was clipped by 0 bases and J by 1 base, with 10 bases between them. This CDR3 region has 15 residues. Germline CDR1 reads KGHSH; CDR2 reads LQKENI. CDR3 in amino acids: CASSPPWARSYEQYF. The DNA for the CDR3 is TGTGCCAGCTCACCACCGTGGGCCAGATCCTACGAGCAGTACTTC.

The rearrangement uses TRBV19 and TRBJ1-2; D gene unclear. V was shortened by 5 bases and J by 3 bases, with 10 bases between the two germline ends. Germline CDR1 LNHDA, CDR2 SQIVND (reference sequence). The CDR3 sequence is 13 residues long. CDR3 in DNA: TGTGCCAGTAGTGAGTGGGAGGACTATGGCTACACCTTC. Translating it yields CASSEWEDYGYTF.

J is TRBJ2-7 and V is TRBV5-1, with D maybe TRBD1 (6 bases). The V gene lost 7 bases and the J gene lost 6 bases, with 14 bases spanning the gap. Germline V gene lookup returns CDR1 SGHRS and CDR2 YFSETQ. This CDR3 is 12 amino acids long. CDR3 loop: CASRTAAGEQYF. CDR3 sequence (DNA): TGCGCCAGCCGGACAGCCGCGGGCGAGCAGTACTTC.

The V call is TRBV19, the J call TRBJ2-3; the D gene is possibly TRBD1 (5 bases). The CDR3 consists of 13 residues. Germline V CDR1 and CDR2: LNHDA, SQIVND (reference sequence). Between the trimmed V and J ends, which lost 3 bases and 8 bases, there was a span of 12 bases. The CDR3 bases are TGTGCCAGTAGTATGGGGCCTAAGGGTACGCAGTATTTT. Amino acids: CASSMGPKGTQYF.

The chain employs TRBV7-6 and TRBJ1-4; the D gene is possibly TRBD1 (5 bases). The CDR3 runs to 17 residues. The germline gives CDR1 SGHVS, CDR2 FNYEAQ. The germline V and J ends were trimmed by 3 bases and 0 bases, with 14 bases remaining between them. The CDR3 DNA sequence: TGTGCCAGCAGCTTGGGGGTCGGGGGATCAACTAATGAAAAACTGTTTTTT. Protein sequence: CASSLGVGGSTNEKLFF.

CDR3 sequence reads: CASSRGGRLLTDTQYF. Here the CDR3 DNA reads TGTGCCAGCAGCCGAGGGGGTCGCCTCCTCACAGATACGCAGTATTTT. This rearrangement joins TRBV4-2 to TRBJ2-3; weak D call: TRBD1 (6 bases). Germline loops: CDR1 LGHNA, CDR2 YNFKEQ. The CDR3 spans 16 residues. With 4 bases removed from V and 2 bases from J, the gap between germline ends came to 16 bases.

J is TRBJ2-3 and V is TRBV5-6; D is uncertain. The CDR3 runs 13 residues. Germline V CDR1 and CDR2: SGHDT, YYEEEE. V lost 1 base and J 8 bases, leaving 11 bases between the germline ends. CDR3 protein: CASSLSTVSTQYF. The CDR3, as DNA: TGTGCCAGCAGCTTGTCTACAGTTAGTACGCAGTATTTT.

V and J are TRBV6-2 or TRBV6-3 and TRBJ1-4; 7 bases align to TRBD1. The length of the CDR3 is 15 residues. Germline CDR1 reads MNHEY; CDR2 reads SVGEGT. The V gene end was trimmed by 1 base and the J gene end by 3 bases; junction bases not matched to a gene: 2. CDR3 residues: CASSYYGTANEKLFF. DNA of the CDR3: TGTGCCAGCAGTTACTACGGGACAGCTAATGAAAAACTGTTTTTT.

This chain connects TRBV19 to TRBJ2-3; 8 bases align to TRBD1. Germline values: CDR1 LNHDA, CDR2 SQIVND (reference sequence). With 1 base clipped from V and 1 base from J, the junction kept 7 bases outside the gene matches. This CDR3 has 17 residues. This chain's CDR3 is CASSIGPGGRGTDTQYF. The CDR3 DNA is TGTGCCAGTAGTATAGGGCCAGGGGGCCGGGGCACAGATACGCAGTATTTT.

The chain recombines TRBV12-5 with TRBJ2-1; tentatively, D is TRBD1 (5 bases). Germline CDR1 is LGHNT and CDR2 is FRNRAP. The V gene lost 1 base and the J gene lost 5 bases, with 12 bases spanning the gap. CDR3 length: 15 residues. CDR3 amino acids: CASGLGGKGDNEQFF. The CDR3 DNA reads as TGTGCTAGTGGTTTGGGTGGAAAAGGGGACAATGAGCAGTTCTTC.

The chain joins TRBV21-1 to TRBJ2-7; the tabulated D call, TRBD2, remains unverified against the DNA. TRBV21-1 is designated a pseudogene. The CDR3 extends over 14 amino acids. The CDR3 nucleotides are TGTGCCAGCAGCAACGGACTAGCGAGAGGGCAGCAGTACTTC. Its translation is CASSNGLARGQQYF.

The rearrangement links TRBV28 to TRBJ1-1; 7 nucleotides agree with TRBD1. Germline values: CDR1 MDHEN, CDR2 SYDVKM. The CDR3 consists of 14 residues. The junction had 7 bases not matched to a gene; V was cut back by 6 bases and J by 3 bases. CDR3 coding DNA: TGTGCCAGCAGATCTACAGGGGCGGACACTGAAGCTTTCTTT. Protein product: CASRSTGADTEAFF.

V and J are TRBV29-1 and TRBJ1-1, with TRBD1 identical over 12 bases. V lost 7 bases to trimming and J lost 4 bases; unmatched junction nucleotides: 4. CDR1 SQVTM and CDR2 ANQGSEA come from the germline V gene. CDR3 size: 13 residues. The CDR3 reads CSGGTGGVTEAFF. Written as DNA, the CDR3 is TGCAGCGGTGGGACAGGGGGCGTCACTGAAGCTTTCTTT. The full variable domain, with the rest looked up from reference TRBV29-1 and TRBJ1-1, is SAVISQKPSRDICQRGTSLTIQCQVDSQVTMMFWYRQQPGQSLTLIATANQGSEATYESGFVIDKFPISRPNLTFSTLTVSNMSPEDSSIYLCSGGTGGVTEAFFGQGTRLTVV.

The rearrangement uses TRBV24-1 and TRBJ2-1; 8 bases are shared with TRBD1. CDR3 length: 16 amino acids. Germline CDR1 and CDR2: KGHDR and SFDVKD. J gave up 4 bases and V 3 bases, and 7 bases lay outside the gene matches. CDR3: CATSDNGQGDYNEQFF. As DNA, the CDR3 is TGTGCCACCAGTGATAATGGACAGGGAGATTACAATGAGCAGTTCTTC.

This clone has a handful of counts. The chain carries TRBV6-2 or TRBV6-3 and TRBJ2-2, with 10 positions matching TRBD2. Germline CDR1 is MNHEY and CDR2 is SVGEGT. CDR3 length equals 18 residues. After removal of 2 bases from V and 2 bases from J, the junction contained 8 bases not matched to a gene. The CDR3 loop reads CASSYVFLAGANTGELFF. The CDR3 DNA reads TGTGCCAGCAGTTACGTTTTCCTAGCGGGAGCTAACACCGGGGAGCTGTTTTTT.

The gene calls are TRBV4-2 and TRBJ2-2; 9 bases are a match to TRBD2. Trimming took 3 bases from V and 5 from J; bases not matched to a gene: 7. CDR1 and CDR2 from the germline V gene are LGHNA and YNFKEQ. This CDR3 contains 16 residues. The CDR3 here is CASSHQGREGTGELFF. The CDR3 DNA reads as TGTGCCAGCAGCCATCAGGGGCGGGAGGGTACCGGGGAGCTGTTTTTT.

The V and J genes are TRBV6-5 and TRBJ1-6; weak D call: TRBD1 (5 bases). This CDR3 has 15 residues. V was cut by 6 bases and J by 8 bases, with 17 bases left in between. The germline CDR1 and CDR2 sequences are MNHEY and SVGAGI. In nucleotides, the CDR3 is TGTGCCAGCAGCCGAACTGGGGGGAATCATTCACCCCTCCACTTT. It is translated as CASSRTGGNHSPLHF.